This T cell receptor beta chain is drawn from a study of beta chain features in type 1 diabetes. Study summary: Over all samples combined, about 100,000,000 sorted cells were examined.

The sample holds a few counts of this clone. Expressed TCRB transcripts were sequenced because the entire RNA isolate underwent reverse transcription. There were approximately 3.7 million reads on average in the naive, central memory and regulatory T cell samples. Generated by immunoSEQ multiplex PCR, the TCRdb table keeps only in-frame clones and is missing some. This sample yields 150,000 or so clones, of which roughly 53% are seen a single time; approximately 0.4% belongs to the top ten. A sort by CD45RO/CCR7/CD25/CD127/CD95/CD27 yielded CD4+ naive, central memory, regulatory and stem cell-like memory cells. In all sorted populations, purity surpassed 95%. The CDR3 loop spans 16 amino acids. V lost 4 bases, J lost 2 bases, and 18 bases lay in between. CDR1 and CDR2 (germline): SQVTM, ANQGSEA.

This rearrangement joins TRBV29-1 to TRBJ2-1; perhaps TRBD2 as D (6 bases). Sequenced material: Tregs from blood. The receptor's source is a man in his late teens or twenties in good health. This CDR3 reads CSVARWGRQTYNEQFF. The CDR3 bases are TGCAGCGTTGCCCGTTGGGGGAGGCAAACCTACAATGAGCAGTTCTTC.